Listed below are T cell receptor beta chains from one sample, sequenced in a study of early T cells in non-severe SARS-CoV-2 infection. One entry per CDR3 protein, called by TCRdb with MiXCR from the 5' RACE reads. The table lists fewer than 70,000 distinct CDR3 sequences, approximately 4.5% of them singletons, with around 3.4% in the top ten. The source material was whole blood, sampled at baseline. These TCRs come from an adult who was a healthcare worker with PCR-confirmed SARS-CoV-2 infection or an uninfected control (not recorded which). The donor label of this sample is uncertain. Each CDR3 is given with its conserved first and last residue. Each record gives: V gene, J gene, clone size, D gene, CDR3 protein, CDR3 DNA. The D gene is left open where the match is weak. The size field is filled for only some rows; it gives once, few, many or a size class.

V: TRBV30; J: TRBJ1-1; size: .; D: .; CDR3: CAWTIGLLNTEAFF; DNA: TGTGCCTGGACGATCGGACTGCTGAACACTGAAGCTTTCTTT
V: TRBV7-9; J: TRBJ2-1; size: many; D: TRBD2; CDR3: CASSNIAGGTEQFF; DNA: TGTGCCAGCAGCAACATAGCGGGGGGGACTGAGCAGTTCTTC
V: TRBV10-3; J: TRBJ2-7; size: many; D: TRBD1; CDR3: CAISEDRGGSYEQYF; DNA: TGTGCCATCAGTGAAGACAGGGGAGGCTCCTACGAGCAGTACTTC
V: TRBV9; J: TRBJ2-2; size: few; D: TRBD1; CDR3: CASSVRDRGGTGELFF; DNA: TGTGCCAGCAGCGTAAGGGACAGGGGAGGGACCGGGGAGCTGTTTTTT
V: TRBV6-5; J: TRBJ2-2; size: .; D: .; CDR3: CASGEPSGTGELFF; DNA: TGTGCCAGCGGTGAGCCGAGCGGCACCGGGGAGCTGTTTTTT
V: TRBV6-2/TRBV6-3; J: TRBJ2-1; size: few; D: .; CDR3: CASTHQGGTYNEQFF; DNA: TGTGCCAGCACTCACCAAGGGGGAACCTACAATGAGCAGTTCTTC
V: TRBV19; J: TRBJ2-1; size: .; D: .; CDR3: CASAPRTDIGLNEQFF; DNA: TGTGCCAGTGCCCCCCGGACGGACATAGGCCTCAATGAGCAGTTCTTC
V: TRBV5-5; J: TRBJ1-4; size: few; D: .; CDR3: CASSLDEKLFF; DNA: TGTGCCAGCAGCTTGGATGAAAAACTGTTTTTT
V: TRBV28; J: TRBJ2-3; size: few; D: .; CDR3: CASRPAGTTRTDTQYF; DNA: TGTGCCAGCAGACCCGCCGGGACCACCCGCACAGATACGCAGTATTTT
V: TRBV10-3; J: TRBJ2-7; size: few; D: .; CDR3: CAISDIRAVSRSSYEQYF; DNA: TGTGCCATCAGTGATATCCGAGCCGTGAGCAGGAGCTCCTACGAGCAGTACTTC
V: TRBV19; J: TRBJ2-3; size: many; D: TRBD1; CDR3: CASIATGDTDTQYF; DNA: TGTGCCAGTATCGCGACAGGGGACACAGATACGCAGTATTTT
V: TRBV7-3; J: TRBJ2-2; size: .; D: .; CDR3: CASSLHILEPGELFF; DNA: TGTGCCAGCAGCCTCCATATTTTGGAACCCGGGGAGCTGTTTTTT
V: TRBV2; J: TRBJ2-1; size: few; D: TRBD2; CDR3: CASTLSGGHYNEQFF; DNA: TGTGCCAGCACCCTTAGCGGGGGGCACTACAATGAGCAGTTCTTC
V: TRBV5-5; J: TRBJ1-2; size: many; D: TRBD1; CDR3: CASSTGTGIDYGYTF; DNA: TGTGCCAGCAGCACCGGGACAGGGATAGACTATGGCTACACCTTC
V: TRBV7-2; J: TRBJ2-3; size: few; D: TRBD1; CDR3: CASSFGPPGQGWRSMGTDTQYF; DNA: TGTGCCAGCAGCTTTGGGCCTCCGGGACAGGGGTGGAGGTCCATGGGTACAGATACGCAGTATTTT
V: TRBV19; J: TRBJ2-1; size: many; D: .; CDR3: CASSMSDSYNEQFF; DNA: TGTGCCAGTAGTATGTCCGACTCCTACAATGAGCAGTTCTTC
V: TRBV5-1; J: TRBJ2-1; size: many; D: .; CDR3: CASSLGRPNEQFF; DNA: TGCGCCAGCAGCTTGGGCCGTCCCAATGAGCAGTTCTTC
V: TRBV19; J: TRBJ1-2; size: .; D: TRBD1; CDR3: CASSPETGNGYTF; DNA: TGTGCCAGTAGCCCAGAGACAGGGAATGGCTACACCTTC
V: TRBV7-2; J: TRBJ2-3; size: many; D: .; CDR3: CASSLYGGLGTDTQYF; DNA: TGTGCCAGCAGCTTATACGGGGGCCTGGGTACAGATACGCAGTATTTT
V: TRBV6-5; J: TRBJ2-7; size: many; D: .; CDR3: CASSYTGSSYEQYF; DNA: TGTGCCAGCAGTTACACCGGCAGCTCCTACGAGCAGTACTTC
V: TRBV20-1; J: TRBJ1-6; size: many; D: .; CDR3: CSASPGGDRALHF; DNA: TGCAGTGCTAGTCCAGGTGGAGATCGGGCCCTCCACTTT
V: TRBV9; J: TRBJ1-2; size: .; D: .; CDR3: CASSALPSQSYGYTF; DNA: TGTGCCAGCAGCGCTTTACCCAGCCAGAGCTATGGCTACACCTTC
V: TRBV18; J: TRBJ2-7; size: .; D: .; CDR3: CASSTTGEEQYF; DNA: TGTGCCAGCTCAACTACGGGGGAGGAGCAGTACTTC
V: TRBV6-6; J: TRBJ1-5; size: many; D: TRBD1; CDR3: CASRVTGGDQPQHF; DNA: TGTGCCAGCAGGGTAACAGGGGGGGATCAGCCCCAGCATTTT
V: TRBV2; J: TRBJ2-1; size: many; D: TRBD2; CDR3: CASRPGLAGGNEQFF; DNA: TGTGCCAGCAGGCCGGGACTAGCGGGGGGTAATGAGCAGTTCTTC
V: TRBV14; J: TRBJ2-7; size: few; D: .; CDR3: CASSQKTTYYEQYF; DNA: TGTGCCAGCAGCCAAAAGACAACGTACTACGAGCAGTACTTC
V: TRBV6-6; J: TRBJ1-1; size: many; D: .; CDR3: CASSYYSGNTEAFF; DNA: TGTGCCAGCAGTTATTATAGTGGGAACACTGAAGCTTTCTTT
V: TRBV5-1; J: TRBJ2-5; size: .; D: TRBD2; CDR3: CASSESGAQETQYF; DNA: TGCGCCAGCAGCGAGAGCGGGGCACAAGAGACCCAGTACTTC
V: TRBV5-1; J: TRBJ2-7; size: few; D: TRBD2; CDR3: CASSLAGTSGGGNSYEQYF; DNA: TGCGCCAGCAGCTTGGCCGGGACTAGCGGGGGAGGGAACTCCTACGAGCAGTACTTC
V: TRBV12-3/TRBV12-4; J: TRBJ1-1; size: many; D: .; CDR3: CASSPQAPRLAFF; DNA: TGTGCCAGCAGTCCCCAAGCCCCCAGACTGGCTTTCTTT
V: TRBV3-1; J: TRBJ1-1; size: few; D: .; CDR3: CASSQVHTSNTEAFF; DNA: TGTGCCAGCAGCCAAGTGCACACATCGAACACTGAAGCTTTCTTT
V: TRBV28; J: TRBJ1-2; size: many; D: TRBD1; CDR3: CASRVDRGLYGYTF; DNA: TGTGCCAGCAGGGTCGACAGGGGGCTTTATGGCTACACCTTC